One sample yielded the 25 T cell receptor beta chains listed below, sequenced in a study of regulatory T cells in long-lasting Graves disease. For TCR beta, libraries came from iRepertoire HTBI primers and Arm-PCR of CDR3 regions. TCRdb redid the calling of the multiplex PCR reads with MiXCR, one entry per CDR3 protein. The table records 300,000 to 400,000 distinct CDR3 sequences, 15% to 17% of them present only once. Sample time point: newly diagnosed GD, antithyroid drugs for less than 3 months. From RNA extracted from PBMCs, the TCR library was made. Specimen: peripheral blood mononuclear cells (PBMCs), collected at new diagnosis, from a patient treated with antithyroid drugs. The receptors derive from a female donor with Graves disease.

This clonotype was seen many times. CDR3 sequence (DNA): TGTGCCAGCAGCTTAGGGGGCACGGGCCGGCTGAACACTGAAGCTTTCTTT. This codes for CASSLGGTGRLNTEAFF. The chain is built from TRBV7-2 and TRBJ1-1, with TRBD1 as a possible D gene (5 bases). CDR1 SGHTA and CDR2 FQGNSA come from the germline V gene. The length of the CDR3 is 17 residues. The V and J ends lost 1 base and 0 bases respectively, with 15 bases between them.

The J gene is TRBJ2-3, the V gene TRBV7-9, with D perhaps matching TRBD2 (6 bases). The germline V gene encodes CDR1 SEHNR and CDR2 FQNEAQ (reference sequence). The CDR3 is 15 amino acids. V was pared by 5 bases and J by 1 base, with 13 bases between. The CDR3 bases are TGTGCCAGCAGCCGGGGTTGGGGGGGCACAGATACGCAGTATTTT. It codes for CASSRGWGGTDTQYF.

This clonotype was detected a few times. The chain has TRBV6-2 or TRBV6-3 and TRBJ2-3; D perhaps matches TRBD2 (6 bases). Germline V gene sequence: CDR1 MNHEY, CDR2 SVGEGT. V was shortened by 0 bases and J by 3 bases, with 13 bases between the two germline ends. The length of the CDR3 is 16 residues. CDR3 sequence: CASSYSRDWRTDTQYF. CDR3 nucleotides: TGTGCCAGCAGTTACTCCCGGGACTGGAGAACAGATACGCAGTATTTT.

At least ten counts were recorded for this clonotype. The chain carries TRBV6-2 or TRBV6-3 and TRBJ1-1; TRBD1 aligns across 9 bases. The CDR3 is 15 residues long. V lost 10 bases to trimming and J lost 0 bases; unmatched junction nucleotides: 9. The germline V gene encodes CDR1 MNHEY and CDR2 SVGEGT. The CDR3 nucleotides are TGTGCCACGTCCCGGACAGGGGCGGTGAACACTGAAGCTTTCTTT. Protein sequence: CATSRTGAVNTEAFF.

This clonotype was seen many times. The V gene is TRBV19, the J gene TRBJ2-2, with 11 bases matching TRBD1. The CDR3 is made up of 15 amino acids. Germline CDR1 is LNHDA and CDR2 is SQIVND (reference sequence). J gave up 7 bases and V 7 bases, and 8 bases lay outside the gene matches. DNA for the CDR3: TGTGCCAGTAAAGCCGGGACAGGGGGAGGCGGGGAGCTGTTTTTT. It yields the protein CASKAGTGGGGELFF.

The chain combines TRBV5-1 with TRBJ1-2; tentatively, D is TRBD1 (5 bases). The V and J ends lost 4 bases and 2 bases respectively, with 18 bases between them. The CDR3 runs to 16 residues. From germline, CDR1 is SGHRS and CDR2 YFSETQ. The CDR3 region has the DNA TGCGCCAGCAGCCTCCAAGATGGACACTCGAACTATGGCTACACCTTC. This gives the protein CASSLQDGHSNYGYTF.

V usage is TRBV7-9 and J usage is TRBJ2-3, with 8 positions matching TRBD1. This CDR3 spans 20 amino acids. From germline, CDR1 is SEHNR and CDR2 FQNEAQ (reference sequence). V was clipped by 3 bases and J by 0 bases; unmatched bases: 17. The CDR3 here is CASSFYPTFSDRVSTDTQYF. The CDR3 coding sequence is TGTGCCAGCAGCTTTTACCCAACTTTCTCGGACAGGGTGAGCACAGATACGCAGTATTTT.

In its sample, this clonotype was seen many times. The chain has TRBV6-2 or TRBV6-3 and TRBJ2-1, with 12 bases identical to TRBD1. CDR1 and CDR2 (germline): MNHEY, SVGEGT. This CDR3 is 15 amino acids long. The J segment lost 8 bases and the V segment lost 4 bases, leaving 6 bases of the junction unmatched. The CDR3 coding sequence is TGTGCCAGCAGTTCCTCCGGGACAGGGGGCCATGAGCAGTTCTTC. This translates into CASSSSGTGGHEQFF.

In nucleotides, the CDR3 is TGTGCCAGCAGCTTTTTGCAGGGTGGCACTGAAGCTTTCTTT. As protein: CASSFLQGGTEAFF. This chain uses TRBV7-9 with TRBJ1-1; perhaps TRBD1 as D (5 bases). The V and J ends lost 3 bases and 4 bases respectively, with 12 bases between them. The CDR3 runs 14 residues. CDR1 is SEHNR, CDR2 FQNEAQ, per germline (reference sequence).

The CDR3 nucleotides read TGTGCCAGCAGTTACTCGTTCGGTCTAGCGGAGGACAATGAGCAGTTCTTC. Its translation is CASSYSFGLAEDNEQFF. The V and J genes are TRBV6-5 and TRBJ2-1; 7 positions match TRBD2. The CDR3 runs to 17 residues. Trimming cost V 0 bases and J 5 bases; bases outside gene matches: 10. Germline V gene data show CDR1 as MNHEY and CDR2 as SVGAGI.

This clonotype was recorded many times. This chain joins TRBV12-3 or TRBV12-4 and TRBJ2-5; D perhaps matches TRBD2 (6 bases). V shed 4 bases and J shed 2 bases, with 8 bases lying between them. CDR3 length equals 13 residues. CDR3 DNA sequence: TGTGCCAGCAGTTCCCGGGAGCAAGAGACCCAGTACTTC. Translation: CASSSREQETQYF.

This clonotype was seen ten or more times. V is TRBV7-9 and J is TRBJ1-2; D perhaps matches TRBD1 (5 bases). The germline gives CDR1 SEHNR, CDR2 FQNEAQ (reference sequence). This CDR3 has 13 amino acids. Trimming shortened V by 11 bases and J by 3 bases, and 16 bases separated the two germline ends. The CDR3 spells CASPGLGDYGYTF. CDR3 coding DNA: TGTGCCTCCCCGGGGCTCGGAGACTATGGCTACACCTTC.

A remark on this clonotype: One base separates it from a far larger clone, so it is likely a read error. The chain carries TRBV2 and TRBJ2-1; 7 bases map to TRBD2. V dropped 6 bases and J dropped 4; count of bases not matched to a gene: 12. The CDR3 runs to 16 residues. The germline gives CDR1 SNHLY, CDR2 FYNNEI. In DNA, the CDR3 is TGTGCCAGCAGCTCATCGGTAGGCGGGGGTTACAATGAGCAGTTCTTC. Protein sequence: CASSSSVGGGYNEQFF.

This clonotype has a count of ten or more. V usage is TRBV29-1 and J usage is TRBJ2-7; weak D call: TRBD1 (6 bases). Trimming removed 4 bases at V and 2 bases at J, with 9 bases between. Germline V gene sequence: CDR1 SQVTM, CDR2 ANQGSEA. The CDR3 spans 12 residues. For the CDR3, the DNA is TGCAGCGTTGGGGGGCTCCCCTACGAGCAGTACTTC. Encoded protein: CSVGGLPYEQYF.

This clonotype was counted many times. The chain uses TRBV12-3 or TRBV12-4 and TRBJ2-1; unclear D gene. The CDR3 is 15 amino acids. With 3 bases removed from V and 0 bases from J, the gap between germline ends came to 9 bases. CDR3 region: CASSLVGPSYNEQFF. CDR3 DNA sequence: TGTGCCAGCAGTTTGGTGGGCCCCTCCTACAATGAGCAGTTCTTC.

This clonotype was seen many times. This rearrangement joins TRBV28 to TRBJ2-5, with D maybe TRBD2 (5 bases). Germline V gene sequence: CDR1 MDHEN, CDR2 SYDVKM. Trimming stripped 3 bases from V and 3 bases from J, with 20 bases between. The CDR3 covers 17 residues. The CDR3: CASSFHIHLGDKETQYF. The CDR3 coding sequence is TGTGCCAGCAGTTTTCACATCCACCTCGGGGATAAAGAGACCCAGTACTTC. Drawing the rest from reference TRBV28 and TRBJ2-5, the complete variable domain is DVKVTQSSRYLVKRTGEKVFLECVQDMDHENMFWYRQDPGLGLRLIYFSYDVKMKEKGDIPEGYSVSREKKERFSLILESASTNQTSMYLCASSFHIHLGDKETQYFGPGTRLLVL.

This clonotype was detected a few times. This chain connects TRBV6-2 or TRBV6-3 to TRBJ2-2, with 9 bases lining up with TRBD1. Germline CDR1 and CDR2: MNHEY and SVGEGT. V shed 2 bases, J shed 5 bases, and the junction held 3 bases outside the gene matches. The length of the CDR3 is 15 residues. The CDR3 DNA follows: TGTGCCAGCAGTTACAAGGACAGGGGAACCGGGGAGCTGTTTTTT. Encoded protein: CASSYKDRGTGELFF.

This clonotype was recorded many times. This sequence joins TRBV11-2 and TRBJ2-4; D is perhaps TRBD2 (5 bases). The V and J ends lost 4 bases and 9 bases respectively, with 16 bases between them. CDR1 and CDR2 from the germline V gene are SGHAT and FQNNGV. This CDR3 has 14 amino acids. The CDR3 nucleotides read TGTGCCAGCAGCTCGAGCCGGGATTATAGCATTCAGTACTTC. This sequence encodes CASSSSRDYSIQYF.

This clonotype was found many times. The chain uses TRBV6-1 and TRBJ1-5; D is possibly TRBD1 (6 bases). Trimming pared 4 bases from V and 5 bases from J, leaving 12 bases between. The length of the CDR3 is 14 residues. Germline CDR1 MNHNS, CDR2 SASEGT. The CDR3 here is CASSGTGFHQPQHF. CDR3 coding DNA: TGTGCCAGCAGTGGTACAGGGTTCCATCAGCCCCAGCATTTT.

On this clonotype: A read error is likely, as this CDR3 ends without the conserved phenylalanine or tryptophan. This chain joins TRBV4-1 and TRBJ2-5; TRBD1 might be the D (5 bases). The length of the CDR3 is 13 residues. In germline, CDR1 is MGHRA, CDR2 YSYEKL. Trimming left V 1 base short and J 4 bases short, with 7 bases between. The CDR3 bases are TGCGCCAGCAGCCAAGTGACAGTAGAGACCCAGTACTCC. Its translation: CASSQVTVETQYS.

This clonotype was picked up a small number of times. The CDR3 is CSVDRGTIIDEQFF. The CDR3 DNA follows: TGCAGCGTTGATAGGGGGACAATTATAGATGAGCAGTTCTTC. This chain uses TRBV29-1 with TRBJ2-1, with a weak D call TRBD1 (6 bases). V was trimmed by 3 bases and J by 8 bases, leaving 17 bases between them. In germline, CDR1 is SQVTM, CDR2 ANQGSEA. The CDR3 has 14 residues.

This clonotype has at least ten counts. V usage is TRBV7-9 and J usage is TRBJ2-6, with a tentative D call TRBD1 (5 bases). CDR1 SEHNR and CDR2 FQNEAQ come from the germline V gene (reference sequence). This CDR3 region has 17 residues. Trimming took off 3 bases at V and 0 bases at J, with 12 bases between the two ends. In DNA, the CDR3 is TGTGCCAGCAGCTTTCGCCCCGACAGCTCTGGGGCCAACGTCCTGACTTTC. It codes for CASSFRPDSSGANVLTF.

This clonotype showed up many times. The V call is TRBV28, the J call TRBJ2-3; TRBD2 matches 8 bases. Near its end, the DNA agrees better with TRBJ2-5, so the J call may be wrong. This CDR3 contains 14 residues. Germline CDR1 and CDR2: MDHEN and SYDVKM. CDR3 nucleotide sequence: TGTGCCAGCAGTTTCCCGGGGGGGGGCGGGACCCAGTACTTC. It is translated as CASSFPGGGGTQYF.

This chain joins TRBV12-3 or TRBV12-4 and TRBJ2-2; no definite D call. This CDR3 is 12 amino acids long. V gave up 7 bases and J gave up 1 base, with 4 bases separating them. The CDR3 DNA follows: TGTGCCAGCACTCAGAACACCGGGGAGCTGTTTTTT. This encodes CASTQNTGELFF.

A word on this clonotype: A much larger clone differs from this one at a single base, so this may be a read error. The chain uses TRBV6-1 and TRBJ2-1; D unresolved. Trimming cost V 3 bases and J 10 bases, with 7 bases left between them. The germline gives CDR1 MNHNS, CDR2 SASEGT. The CDR3 covers 11 residues. The CDR3 is CASSEGREQFF. The CDR3 DNA sequence: TGTGCCAGCAGTGAGGGCCGCGAGCAGTTCTTC.